A selection of T cell receptor beta chains follows, all from one sample in a study of PD-1 blockade in classical Hodgkin lymphoma. Data came from immunoSEQ multiplex PCR; TCRdb stores just in-frame clones and leaves some out. The table has some 100,000 clones, roughly 92% seen once; the top ten hold roughly 3%. The starting material was peripheral blood mononuclear cells (PBMCs), obtained at baseline. The receptors originated from a human donor with classical Hodgkin lymphoma. Each CDR3 is given with its conserved first and last residue. The order of the fields is D gene, clone size, J gene, V gene, CDR3 protein, CDR3 DNA. D genes are given only for firm matches. Rows may omit the clone size; those that give it use once, few, many or a size class.

.,once,TRBJ1-1,TRBV5-4,CASSLGSHGTEAFF,TGTGCCAGCAGCCTAGGGTCTCACGGCACTGAAGCTTTCTTT
TRBD1,.,TRBJ2-6,TRBV5-1,CASSLWTGVNSGANVLTF,TGCGCCAGCAGCTTGTGGACAGGGGTCAACTCTGGGGCCAACGTCCTGACTTTC
.,.,TRBJ2-3,TRBV4-1,CASSRAAGFTDTQYF,TGCGCCAGCAGCCGAGCGGCGGGATTCACAGATACGCAGTATTTT
TRBD2,.,TRBJ2-3,TRBV5-1,CASSLGGPGLAVGTDTQYF,TGCGCCAGCAGCTTGGGGGGGCCGGGACTAGCGGTGGGCACAGATACGCAGTATTTT
TRBD1,.,TRBJ2-7,TRBV19,CASSLGYGTGSYEQYF,TGTGCCAGTAGCCTGGGGTATGGGACAGGCTCCTACGAGCAGTACTTC
TRBD1,.,TRBJ1-1,TRBV6-1,CASRGMDRGKTEAFF,TGTGCCAGCAGAGGTATGGACAGGGGAAAGACTGAAGCTTTCTTT
TRBD2,.,TRBJ2-5,TRBV30,CAWRTGLAGASETQYF,TGTGCCTGGAGGACTGGACTAGCGGGAGCCTCAGAGACCCAGTACTTC
.,.,TRBJ2-2,TRBV6-5,CASSLLSPGELFF,TGTGCCAGCAGCCTCTTAAGTCCCGGGGAGCTGTTTTTT
TRBD2,.,TRBJ2-7,TRBV27,CASSSPGTSIYEQYF,TGTGCCAGCAGTTCCCCCGGGACTAGCATCTACGAGCAGTACTTC
.,.,TRBJ1-2,TRBV6-6,CASSPPGTAYGYTF,TGTGCCAGCAGTCCCCCCGGGACGGCCTATGGCTACACCTTC
TRBD1,.,TRBJ1-2,TRBV28,CASSQPTQQGAWHYGYTF,TGTGCCAGCAGCCAACCTACTCAACAGGGGGCGTGGCACTATGGCTACACCTTC
.,.,TRBJ1-4,TRBV9,CASSSPPDEKLFF,TGTGCCAGCAGCAGCCCCCCCGATGAAAAACTGTTTTTT
.,.,TRBJ2-3,TRBV5-1,CASSPISTDTQYF,TGCGCCAGCAGCCCGATCTCCACAGATACGCAGTATTTT
TRBD1,.,TRBJ2-5,TRBV27,CASSLLAGTGARTQYF,TGTGCCAGCAGTTTACTAGCAGGGACAGGGGCGCGGACCCAGTACTTC
TRBD1,.,TRBJ1-1,TRBV20-1,CSVQGFTEAFF,TGCAGTGTACAGGGGTTCACTGAAGCTTTCTTT
.,once,TRBJ2-2,TRBV5-1,CASFPAAGTGELFF,TGCGCCAGCTTTCCAGCGGCCGGGACCGGGGAGCTGTTTTTT
TRBD2,.,TRBJ2-2,TRBV29-1,CSVEGVLGRAGELFF,TGCAGCGTTGAAGGGGTATTAGGGAGGGCCGGGGAGCTGTTTTTT
.,.,TRBJ1-2,TRBV30,CAWSADSGGTYGYTF,TGTGCCTGGAGCGCTGACAGCGGTGGGACCTATGGCTACACCTTC
.,.,TRBJ2-5,TRBV6-5,CASSYRSYQETQYF,TGTGCCAGCAGTTACAGGTCGTACCAAGAGACCCAGTACTTC
.,.,TRBJ2-1,TRBV10-2,CASSDRGGGNEQFF,TGCGCCAGCAGTGACAGGGGTGGAGGCAATGAGCAGTTCTTC
TRBD2,.,TRBJ2-1,TRBV30,CAWDGVAGGLYNEQFF,TGTGCCTGGGACGGGGTAGCGGGAGGACTTTACAATGAGCAGTTCTTC
.,.,TRBJ2-7,TRBV11-2,CASSLDGVGGGYYEQYF,TGTGCCAGCAGCTTAGATGGGGTGGGAGGAGGGTACTACGAGCAGTACTTC
TRBD1,.,TRBJ2-5,TRBV18,CASSRDRGSSGYQETQYF,TGTGCCAGCTCACGGGACAGGGGGTCCTCGGGGTACCAAGAGACCCAGTACTTC
.,.,TRBJ2-6,TRBV6-1,CASSGQQNSGANVLTF,TGTGCCAGCAGTGGGCAACAGAATTCTGGGGCCAACGTCCTGACTTTC
.,.,TRBJ2-5,TRBV7-9,CASSSQETQYF,TGTGCCAGCAGCTCCCAAGAGACCCAGTACTTC
.,.,TRBJ1-4,TRBV9,CASSVDGGVNEKLFF,TGTGCCAGCAGCGTAGATGGAGGGGTAAACGAAAAACTGTTTTTT
.,once,TRBJ2-7,TRBV11-2,CASSLSGTSEYEQYF,TGTGCCAGCAGCTTATCCGGGACTTCGGAATACGAGCAGTACTTC
TRBD2,.,TRBJ2-4,TRBV5-4,CASSLYGRGDKNIQYF,TGTGCCAGCAGCTTGTACGGGAGGGGTGATAAAAACATTCAGTACTTC
TRBD1,.,TRBJ2-7,TRBV5-4,CASSLGTGSSYEQYF,TGTGCCAGCAGCTTAGGGACAGGCAGTTCCTACGAGCAGTACTTC
.,.,TRBJ1-5,TRBV18,CASSPLSGQSYSNQPQHF,TGTGCCAGCTCACCTCTCTCAGGGCAGAGCTATAGCAATCAGCCCCAGCATTTT
TRBD1,.,TRBJ1-5,TRBV28,CASSSSDRVRGQPQHF,TGTGCCAGCAGTTCCTCCGACAGGGTGAGAGGTCAGCCCCAGCATTTT
.,.,TRBJ1-2,TRBV2,CASMRQTANYGYTF,TGTGCCAGCATGCGACAAACAGCTAACTATGGCTACACCTTC
.,.,TRBJ2-7,TRBV19,CASSITPGGDEQYF,TGTGCCAGTAGTATAACCCCGGGCGGGGACGAGCAGTACTTC
.,.,TRBJ2-1,TRBV19,CASSTPPHVLLF,TGTGCCAGTAGTACCCCCCCCCACGTTTTGCTCTTC
.,.,TRBJ2-2,TRBV28,CASSDTYGTGELFF,TGTGCCAGCAGTGACACCTATGGCACCGGGGAGCTGTTTTTT
TRBD2,.,TRBJ2-3,TRBV2,CASSVGGGPNTDTQYF,TGTGCCAGCAGTGTCGGGGGAGGGCCGAACACAGATACGCAGTATTTT
.,.,TRBJ2-7,TRBV27,CASSSGLFYEQYF,TGTGCCAGCAGCTCGGGACTTTTCTACGAGCAGTACTTC
.,.,TRBJ1-1,TRBV29-1,CSASIGANTEAFF,TGCAGCGCCTCGATAGGAGCCAACACTGAAGCTTTCTTT
.,.,TRBJ2-7,TRBV5-1,CASSLDREILYEQYF,TGCGCCAGCAGCTTGGACAGGGAAATCCTCTACGAGCAGTACTTC
TRBD1,.,TRBJ1-1,TRBV6-5,CASSYSRQGNTEAFF,TGTGCCAGCAGTTACTCTCGACAGGGGAACACTGAAGCTTTCTTT
.,few,TRBJ2-2,TRBV30,CARLTANTGELFF,TGTGCCCGATTGACTGCTAACACCGGGGAGCTGTTTTTT
.,once,TRBJ2-2,TRBV11-2,CASSFSTWELFF,TGTGCCAGCAGCTTCTCCACTTGGGAGCTGTTTTTT
.,once,TRBJ1-1,TRBV7-6,CATRGLLRGAGTEAFF,TGTGCCACCAGAGGGCTTCTCCGGGGGGCGGGGACTGAAGCTTTCTTT
.,.,TRBJ1-5,TRBV5-8,CASSTGTRNQPQHF,TGTGCCAGCTCCACTGGGACGCGAAATCAGCCCCAGCATTTT
.,.,TRBJ2-1,TRBV7-2,CASSSPPFLELAMVDEQFF,TGTGCCAGCAGCTCCCCCCCCTTTCTAGAACTGGCGATGGTCGATGAGCAGTTCTTC
.,once,TRBJ2-7,TRBV18,CASSPQTGWGGEQYF,TGTGCCAGCTCACCCCAGACAGGGTGGGGGGGCGAGCAGTACTTC
.,.,TRBJ2-7,TRBV11-2,CASRRWERIYEQYF,TGTGCCAGCAGGCGATGGGAGAGAATCTACGAGCAGTACTTC
.,.,TRBJ1-5,TRBV18,CASSITGSDQPQHF,TGTGCCAGCTCAATTACAGGTTCCGATCAGCCCCAGCATTTT